These T cell receptor beta chains were read from a single sample in a study of identical twins. TCRdb ran MiXCR on the 5' RACE reads and lists one entry per CDR3 protein. The sample has about 530,000 distinct CDR3 sequences, around 15% seen once. The same specimen was also included in a second study, on yellow fever vaccine responses in identical twins.

Sequencing was done on a sample of CD4+ T cells sorted from blood. The receptors shown here come from a young woman in good health. Both conserved end residues are part of each CDR3. D genes are given only for firm matches. Rows may omit the clone size; those that give it use once, few, many or a size class.

many | NA | TRBJ1-3 | TRBV10-3 | 11 | CAISRGNTIYF | TGTGCCATCAGCAGGGGAAACACCATATATTTT
NA | NA | TRBJ1-1 | TRBV7-9 | 13 | CASMGSRVTEAFF | TGTGCCAGCATGGGGAGCAGGGTCACTGAAGCTTTCTTT
few | NA | TRBJ2-3 | TRBV3-1 | 15 | CASSQNVGAQDTQYF | TGTGCCAGCAGCCAAAACGTGGGGGCACAAGATACGCAGTATTTT
NA | TRBD2 | TRBJ2-1 | TRBV5-1 | 18 | CASSLAAGLAVAYNEQFF | TGCGCCAGCAGCTTGGCCGCGGGACTAGCAGTGGCCTACAATGAGCAGTTCTTC
NA | NA | TRBJ2-3 | TRBV10-3 | 13 | CATSWGRTDTQYF | TGTGCCACTTCATGGGGTCGCACAGATACGCAGTATTTT
NA | NA | TRBJ1-2 | TRBV3-1 | 14 | CASSQEPGDYGYTF | TGTGCCAGCAGCCAAGAGCCAGGGGACTATGGCTACACCTTC
few | NA | TRBJ1-5 | TRBV28 | 16 | CASSLRPSAGNQPQHF | TGTGCCAGCAGTTTACGGCCATCGGCAGGGAATCAGCCCCAGCATTTT
few | TRBD2 | TRBJ2-7 | TRBV5-1 | 17 | CASSLAGGGRLIGEQYF | TGCGCCAGCAGCTTGGCCGGGGGGGGAAGGCTCATAGGCGAGCAGTACTTC
NA | NA | TRBJ2-1 | TRBV18 | 13 | CASSPDVPVEQFF | TGTGCCAGCTCACCCGACGTACCGGTAGAGCAGTTCTTC
few | TRBD1 | TRBJ2-2 | TRBV2 | 14 | CASRPGQGNGELFF | TGTGCCAGCAGGCCGGGACAGGGGAACGGGGAGCTGTTTTTT
few | TRBD1 | TRBJ2-1 | TRBV12-3/TRBV12-4 | 12 | CASTSVTGVLVF | TGTGCCAGCACCTCGGTAACAGGGGTTTTAGTCTTC
NA | NA | TRBJ2-3 | TRBV9 | 14 | CASGGGQSPGTQYF | TGTGCCAGCGGGGGGGGACAGTCCCCCGGTACGCAGTATTTT
NA | TRBD2 | TRBJ2-1 | TRBV12-3/TRBV12-4 | 15 | CASSPTSGRAREQFF | TGTGCCAGCAGCCCGACTAGCGGGAGGGCCCGTGAGCAGTTCTTC
NA | NA | TRBJ2-2 | TRBV24-1 | 15 | CATSDARGAPGELFF | TGTGCCACCAGTGATGCGAGGGGGGCGCCCGGGGAGCTGTTTTTT
many | TRBD1 | TRBJ2-4 | TRBV4-1 | 18 | CASSQDPGQGTSGYIQYF | TGCGCCAGCAGCCAAGATCCGGGACAGGGGACAAGCGGGTACATTCAGTACTTC
many | TRBD2 | TRBJ2-5 | TRBV5-1 | 14 | CASSLGGDQETQYF | TGTGCCAGCAGCTTGGGGGGGGATCAAGAGACCCAGTACTTC
many | NA | TRBJ2-2 | TRBV18 | 12 | CASSRSTGELFF | TGTGCCAGCTCCCGGAGCACCGGGGAGCTGTTTTTT
many | NA | TRBJ1-1 | TRBV7-6 | 13 | CASSLGQSTEAFF | TGTGCCAGCAGCTTAGGACAAAGCACTGAAGCTTTCTTT
few | NA | TRBJ1-5 | TRBV6-5 | 14 | CASSYFPGGQPQHF | TGTGCCAGCAGTTACTTCCCGGGGGGTCAGCCCCAGCATTTT
NA | TRBD2 | TRBJ2-3 | TRBV20-1 | 17 | CSARGGTSGSTPDTQYF | TGCAGTGCTAGAGGAGGAACTAGCGGGAGTACCCCAGATACGCAGTATTTT
few | TRBD2 | TRBJ2-1 | TRBV12-3/TRBV12-4 | 14 | CASSLRGSVNEQFF | TGTGCCAGCAGTTTACGCGGGAGTGTCAATGAGCAGTTCTTC
once | TRBD2 | TRBJ2-1 | TRBV5-1 | 14 | CASNRLAGGNEQFF | TGCGCCAGCAACCGACTAGCGGGGGGTAATGAGCAGTTCTTC
NA | NA | TRBJ2-2 | TRBV5-1 | 16 | CASSLYDPSNTGELFF | TGCGCCAGCAGCTTGTACGACCCGTCGAACACCGGGGAGCTGTTTTTT
NA | TRBD1 | TRBJ2-1 | TRBV2 | 14 | CASGRQGAYNEQFF | TGTGCCAGCGGCCGACAGGGCGCCTACAATGAGCAGTTCTTC